The 29 T cell receptor beta chains below come from one sample, sequenced in a study of shared clonotypes between healthy human individuals. Clones were sequenced by immunoSEQ multiplex PCR, and TCRdb holds only the in-frame ones, with some missing. The sample lists roughly 2,000,000 clones, approximately 94% occurring once. CD45RO negativity and positive selection for CCR7 defined naive CD8 cells, a population that excluded terminally differentiated effector memory CD45RA+ cells. Sequences were obtained from naive CD8+ T cells sorted from blood. Receptor source: a man aged 18 to 29 in good health.

The chain links TRBV5-1 to TRBJ2-7, with D tentatively TRBD1 or TRBD2 (5 bases each). Deletions cut 4 bases from V and 5 bases from J, with 10 bases between. Germline loops: CDR1 SGHRS, CDR2 YFSETQ. The CDR3 consists of 12 residues. The CDR3 DNA is TGCGCCAGCAGCCATCTGGGGGACGAGCAGTACTTC. Translated, it gives CASSHLGDEQYF. The entire variable domain, with the rest obtained from reference TRBV5-1 and TRBJ2-7, is as follows: KAGVTQTPRYLIKTRGQQVTLSCSPISGHRSVSWYQQTPGQGLQFLFEYFSETQRNKGNFPGRFSGRQFSNSRSEMNVSTLELGDSALYLCASSHLGDEQYFGPGTRLTVT.

The gene calls are TRBV18 and TRBJ1-2; no reliable D call. CDR3 length equals 14 residues. The ends were cut back, 2 bases at V and 0 bases at J, with 7 bases in the middle. The germline V gene has CDR1 KGHSH and CDR2 LQKENI. Here the CDR3 reads CASSPGPANYGYTF. Here the CDR3 DNA reads TGTGCCAGCTCACCAGGGCCAGCTAACTATGGCTACACCTTC.

The chain links TRBV30 to TRBJ2-3; no clear D. The germline V gene encodes CDR1 GTSNPN and CDR2 SVGIG (reference sequence). V was pared by 4 bases and J by 2 bases, with 19 bases between. The CDR3 consists of 16 residues. CDR3 bases: TGTGCCTGGAACCCCTCGGACGAGAGGCCCACAGATACGCAGTATTTT. As protein: CAWNPSDERPTDTQYF.

The chain joins TRBV6-1 to TRBJ1-2; 7 bases match TRBD1. J gave up 4 bases and V 6 bases, and 8 bases lay outside the gene matches. The CDR3 sequence is 14 residues long. Looked up from germline, CDR1 is MNHNS and CDR2 is SASEGT. The CDR3 spells CASRPLTGIYGYTF. The CDR3 DNA reads TGTGCCAGCAGACCTTTGACAGGGATCTATGGCTACACCTTC.

This clone is a singleton in its sample. This sequence joins TRBV2 and TRBJ1-2; D is possibly TRBD1 (6 bases). CDR3 length: 13 residues. The V gene's germline CDR1 is SNHLY and CDR2 FYNNEI. V was pared by 5 bases and J by 4 bases, with 11 bases between. The CDR3 DNA is TGTGCCAGCAGTTCCGGGACACCCTATGGCTACACCTTC. This sequence encodes CASSSGTPYGYTF.

The chain joins TRBV12-5 to TRBJ2-2; 8 nucleotides align to TRBD1. Germline CDR1 is LGHNT and CDR2 is FRNRAP. V lost 7 bases, J lost 1 base, and 2 bases stayed unmatched. The CDR3 runs 14 residues. This CDR3 is CASAGTGNTGELFF. The CDR3 region has the DNA TGTGCTAGTGCCGGGACAGGGAACACCGGGGAGCTGTTTTTT.

The chain combines TRBV27 with TRBJ2-5, with 8 bases identical to TRBD2. V lost 10 bases and J lost 11; bases outside the gene matches: 15. The CDR3 has 13 amino acids. CDR1 is MNHEY and CDR2 is SMNVEV in the germline V gene (reference sequence). The CDR3 DNA sequence: TGTGCCACCGTCGGGAGGGTTTATGGTGAGCAGTACTTC. Translating gives CATVGRVYGEQYF.

The chain combines TRBV7-2 with TRBJ2-7; 10 nucleotides line up with TRBD2. The V gene end was trimmed by 1 base and the J gene end by 5 bases; junction bases not matched to a gene: 11. Germline-derived CDR1 and CDR2 are SGHTA and FQGNSA. The CDR3 length is 17 residues. The CDR3 here is CASSLVGGGLADDEQYF. The CDR3 region has the DNA TGTGCCAGCAGCTTAGTGGGGGGAGGACTAGCGGACGACGAGCAGTACTTC.

The gene calls are TRBV19 and TRBJ2-7; 8 bases line up with TRBD2. Germline CDR1 is LNHDA and CDR2 is SQIVND (reference sequence). V lost 8 bases and J lost 3; bases outside the gene matches: 9. The CDR3 extends over 14 amino acids. The CDR3 nucleotides are TGTGCCAGTTCAACGGGGGGGACCGTCTACGAGCAGTACTTC. This translates into CASSTGGTVYEQYF. Based on the CDR3 plus reference TRBV19 and TRBJ2-7, the full variable domain is DGGITQSPKYLFRKEGQNVTLSCEQNLNHDAMYWYRQDPGQGLRLIYYSQIVNDFQKGDIAEGYSVSREKKESFPLTVTSAQKNPTAFYLCASSTGGTVYEQYFGPGTRLTVT.

The genes are TRBV29-1 and TRBJ1-4, with TRBD1 matching over 7 bases. CDR1 and CDR2 from the germline V gene are SQVTM and ANQGSEA. J gave up 5 bases and V 0 bases, and 3 bases lay outside the gene matches. The CDR3 has 14 amino acids. CDR3 nucleotide sequence: TGCAGCGTTGAAGAGGGGACAGTCAATGAAAAACTGTTTTTT. Its protein is CSVEEGTVNEKLFF.

The chain uses TRBV4-1 and TRBJ2-1, with 11 bases fitting TRBD1. Germline CDR1 is MGHRA and CDR2 is YSYEKL. Unmatched junction bases numbered 1, after V lost 1 base and J lost 8 bases. This CDR3 has 14 residues. CDR3 in amino acids: CASSQGTGGHEQFF. As DNA, the CDR3 is TGCGCCAGCAGCCAAGGGACAGGGGGCCATGAGCAGTTCTTC.

V usage is TRBV5-4 and J usage is TRBJ2-1; TRBD2 matches at 13 bases. The V gene's germline CDR1 is SGHNT and CDR2 YYREEE (reference sequence). V dropped 4 bases and J dropped 6; count of bases not matched to a gene: 7. There are 16 residues in the CDR3. CDR3 DNA: TGTGCCAGCAGCGGGATTGGACTAGCGGGAGTCAATGAGCAGTTCTTC. Protein product: CASSGIGLAGVNEQFF.

V gene TRBV7-8 combines with J gene TRBJ1-5; a weak D match, TRBD1 (6 bases). Looked up from germline, CDR1 is SGHVS and CDR2 is FQNEAQ. The CDR3 totals 17 residues. Trimming took off 4 bases at V and 3 bases at J, with 19 bases between the two ends. As DNA, the CDR3 is TGTGCCAGCAGCTACCTTCCGTTAAGGGACACCAATCAGCCCCAGCATTTT. As protein: CASSYLPLRDTNQPQHF.

The genes are TRBV6-5 and TRBJ2-3, with D perhaps matching TRBD2 (6 bases). Trimming left V 0 bases short and J 2 bases short, with 12 bases between. The CDR3 loop spans 16 amino acids. CDR1 and CDR2 from the germline V gene are MNHEY and SVGAGI. CDR3: CASSYSREVNTDTQYF. The CDR3 bases are TGTGCCAGCAGTTACTCGAGGGAGGTTAACACAGATACGCAGTATTTT.

Concerning this clone itself: The same CDR3 also results from other DNA sequences found in this sample. The chain links TRBV27 to TRBJ2-7; no clear D gene. The CDR3 runs to 14 residues. V lost 3 bases, J lost 2 bases, and 11 bases lay in between. The germline CDR1 and CDR2 sequences are MNHEY and SMNVEV (reference sequence). The CDR3 sequence: CASSFSVGTYEQYF. In DNA, the CDR3 is TGTGCCAGCAGTTTTTCGGTAGGGACCTACGAGCAGTACTTC.

The rearrangement links TRBV27 to TRBJ2-1, with D perhaps assigned TRBD1 or TRBD2 (6 bases each). Trimming cost V 5 bases and J 2 bases, with 7 bases left between them. This CDR3 contains 13 residues. Germline V CDR1 and CDR2: MNHEY, SMNVEV (reference sequence). DNA of the CDR3: TGTGCCAGCAGTAGGGGGGCCTACAATGAGCAGTTCTTC. Protein: CASSRGAYNEQFF.

The CDR3 protein is CASSSGLAGRTDTQYF. For the CDR3, the DNA is TGTGCCAGCAGCTCGGGACTAGCGGGTCGCACAGATACGCAGTATTTT. The V gene is TRBV7-2, the J gene TRBJ2-3; 12 nucleotides agree with TRBD2. CDR1 and CDR2 (germline): SGHTA, FQGNSA. Germline trimming cut 4 bases from V and 1 base from J; bases unmatched to any gene: 3. The CDR3 consists of 16 residues.

Of note for this clone: Other nucleotide sequences from this sample produce the same CDR3. This chain uses TRBV4-1 with TRBJ2-3; D unresolved. This CDR3 has 13 amino acids. CDR1 MGHRA and CDR2 YSYEKL come from the germline V gene. V was shortened by 2 bases and J by 3 bases, with 6 bases between the two germline ends. The CDR3 bases are TGCGCCAGCAGCCAAATAGGGACAGATACGCAGTATTTT. Encoded protein: CASSQIGTDTQYF.

Note on this clone: The sample carries other DNA sequences with the same CDR3. V usage is TRBV6-6 and J usage is TRBJ2-7; D is ambiguous. This CDR3 contains 12 residues. Per germline, CDR1 MNHNY and CDR2 SVGAGI (reference sequence). The ends were cut back, 2 bases at V and 4 bases at J, with 6 bases in the middle. This chain's CDR3 is CASSYADYEQYF. The CDR3 DNA is TGTGCCAGCAGTTACGCAGATTACGAGCAGTACTTC.

The chain couples TRBV20-1 to TRBJ2-2; D not certain. CDR1 is DFQATT, CDR2 SNEGSKA, per germline (reference sequence). Between the trimmed V and J ends, which lost 5 bases and 9 bases, there was a span of 10 bases. The CDR3 totals 11 residues. This CDR3 is CSAPSGRELFF. The CDR3 region has the DNA TGCAGTGCTCCCAGTGGTAGGGAGCTGTTTTTT.

The rearrangement uses TRBV2 and TRBJ2-7, with 9 nucleotides matching TRBD1. The length of the CDR3 is 16 residues. Germline trimming cut 2 bases from V and 3 bases from J; bases unmatched to any gene: 8. Germline CDR1 and CDR2: SNHLY and FYNNEI. The CDR3 reads CASSEFAPGQGYEQYF. The DNA of the CDR3 is TGTGCCAGCAGTGAATTTGCCCCGGGACAGGGCTACGAGCAGTACTTC.

The chain uses TRBV25-1 and TRBJ1-2; D is possibly TRBD1 (6 bases). Trimming removed 1 base from V and 3 bases from J, with 12 bases in between. The germline V gene encodes CDR1 MGHDK and CDR2 SYGVNS. The CDR3 runs 15 residues. CDR3 sequence (DNA): TGTGCCAGCAGTGAATGGGACATCAGTCACTATGGCTACACCTTC. Translating it yields CASSEWDISHYGYTF.

The chain recombines TRBV10-3 with TRBJ2-7, with TRBD2 identical over 13 bases. The CDR3 runs 18 residues. Looked up from germline, CDR1 is ENHRY and CDR2 is SYGVKD. With V trimmed by 7 bases and J by 0 bases, 12 bases remained unmatched. The CDR3 DNA reads as TGTGCCATCACTCGGACTAGCGGGGGAGTAAGCGGCTCCTACGAGCAGTACTTC. As protein: CAITRTSGGVSGSYEQYF.

The rearrangement uses TRBV27 and TRBJ2-7; perhaps TRBD1 as D (6 bases). The V end lost 6 bases, the J end lost 3 bases, and 15 bases lay between the germline ends. Germline V gives CDR1 MNHEY, CDR2 SMNVEV (reference sequence). The CDR3 extends over 14 amino acids. CDR3 amino acids: CASSPDRTLYEQYF. For the CDR3, the DNA is TGTGCCAGCAGCCCTGACAGGACCCTCTACGAGCAGTACTTC.

The chain links TRBV14 to TRBJ1-1; D perhaps matches TRBD1 (6 bases). Trimming removed 5 bases from V and 5 bases from J, with 15 bases in between. CDR1 SGHDN and CDR2 FVKESK come from the germline V gene. This CDR3 is 14 amino acids long. The CDR3 protein is CASSSGTWGTEAFF. CDR3 DNA: TGTGCCAGCAGCTCCGGGACATGGGGAACTGAAGCTTTCTTT.

The rearrangement joins TRBV29-1 to TRBJ2-7; either TRBD1 or TRBD2 may fit D (5 bases each). In germline, CDR1 is SQVTM, CDR2 ANQGSEA. The CDR3 runs to 16 residues. V was pared by 2 bases and J by 2 bases, with 19 bases between. The CDR3 protein is CSVEFRDPEMPYEQYF. The CDR3 DNA sequence: TGCAGCGTTGAATTCCGGGACCCTGAAATGCCCTACGAGCAGTACTTC.

The rearrangement links TRBV27 to TRBJ2-7; 7 bases fit TRBD1. This CDR3 comprises 13 residues. CDR1 MNHEY and CDR2 SMNVEV come from the germline V gene (reference sequence). The V gene end was trimmed by 4 bases and the J gene end by 8 bases; junction bases not matched to a gene: 8. The DNA for the CDR3 is TGTGCCAGCAGTTCGGGGCAGGGGGAAAAGCAGTACTTC. It yields the protein CASSSGQGEKQYF.

J is TRBJ2-1 and V is TRBV4-1; no definite D call. V was trimmed by 4 bases and J by 5 bases, leaving 18 bases between them. From germline, CDR1 is MGHRA and CDR2 YSYEKL. The CDR3 length is 16 residues. The CDR3 spells CASSRIGLGTDNEQFF. DNA for the CDR3: TGCGCCAGCAGCCGGATCGGGCTCGGTACTGACAATGAGCAGTTCTTC.

This rearrangement joins TRBV5-4 to TRBJ2-5; TRBD1 is a possible D gene (5 bases). The V gene lost 4 bases and the J gene lost 1 base, with 11 bases spanning the gap. The CDR3 covers 14 residues. Germline V gene sequence: CDR1 SGHNT, CDR2 YYREEE (reference sequence). DNA for the CDR3: TGTGCCAGCAGCCCAAAGACAGCCCAAGAGACCCAGTACTTC. Amino acids: CASSPKTAQETQYF.